The clone carrying this TCR beta chain was observed a few times. The data are from a study of blood T cells in healthy people across ages. A second PCR, run for about 7 to 12 cycles, used a sample-barcoded 5' primer plus a J-beta primer mix. Via MiXCR, TCRdb re-called the 5' RACE reads, giving one row per CDR3 protein. The sample includes around 1,000,000 distinct CDR3 sequences, about 23% seen only once; the top ten take around 0.7%. From germline, CDR1 is SEHNR and CDR2 FQNEAQ (reference sequence). The CDR3 spans 15 residues. Deletions cut 5 bases from V and 1 base from J, with 15 bases between. This same sample was also part of a study on T cells of mothers and their children. That study reports: From each mother came over 9 million TCR beta CDR3 reads, and from each child came around 2.7 million.

The V gene is TRBV7-9, the J gene TRBJ2-7, with D hard to call. The TCR comes from a girl aged 2 to 10 in good health. Sequencing was done on a sample of blood. CDR3 coding DNA: TGTGCCAGCAGCGGTCCGGTCACACCTTCCTACGAGCAGTACTTC. This sequence encodes CASSGPVTPSYEQYF.